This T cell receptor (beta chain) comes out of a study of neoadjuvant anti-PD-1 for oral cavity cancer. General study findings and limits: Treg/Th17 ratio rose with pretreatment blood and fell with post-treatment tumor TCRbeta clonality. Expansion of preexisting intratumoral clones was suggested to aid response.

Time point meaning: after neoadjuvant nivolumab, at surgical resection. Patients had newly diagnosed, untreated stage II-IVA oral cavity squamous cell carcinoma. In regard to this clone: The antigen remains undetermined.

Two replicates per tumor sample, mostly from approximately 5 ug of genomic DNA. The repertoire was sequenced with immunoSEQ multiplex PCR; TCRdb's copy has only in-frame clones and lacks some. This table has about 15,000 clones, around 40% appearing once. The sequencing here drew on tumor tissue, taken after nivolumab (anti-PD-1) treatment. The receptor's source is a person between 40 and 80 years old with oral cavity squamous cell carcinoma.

CDR3 protein: CASSNGQKNIQYF. As DNA, the CDR3 is TGTGCCAGCAGCAACGGACAGAAAAACATTCAGTACTTC. The V call is TRBV5-6, the J call TRBJ2-4; TRBD1 might be the D (6 bases). This CDR3 is built from 13 residues. Germline V gives CDR1 SGHDT, CDR2 YYEEEE. V was clipped by 4 bases and J by 4 bases, with 9 bases between them.